The next 19 T cell receptor beta chains were all read from a single sample in a study of cytomegalovirus exposure and HLA in healthy donors (dated by TCRdb to the late 2010s). Libraries were built with the immunoSEQ multiplex PCR assay. For the multiplex PCR, a mixture combining 60 forward primers for TCR Vbeta segments and 13 reverse primers for TCR Jbeta segments was used. TCRdb provides this immuneACCESS table in a form limited to in-frame rearrangements. Some clones are lacking; in checked studies, under half of them reflect an unresolved V gene, and why the rest are absent is not known. This sample's table contains 40,000 to 50,000 clones. Jointly, the top ten make up approximately 1.3% of the sample. The material sequenced was PBMCs. The receptor source for this set is a man aged 30 to 45 in good health and CMV-seronegative.

With regard to this clone: The sample carries other DNA sequences with the same CDR3. This chain uses TRBV4-1 with TRBJ1-5, with TRBD1 as a possible D gene (5 bases). The CDR3 has 15 residues. Trimming stripped 3 bases from V and 1 base from J, with 10 bases between. CDR1 and CDR2 (germline): MGHRA, YSYEKL. CDR3 in amino acids: CASSQDQGSNQPQHF. DNA of the CDR3: TGCGCCAGCAGCCAGGACCAGGGAAGCAATCAGCCCCAGCATTTT.

This chain uses TRBV4-3 with TRBJ1-1; D is ambiguous. V shed 0 bases and J shed 6 bases, with 11 bases lying between them. There are 14 residues in the CDR3. The germline V gene encodes CDR1 LGHNA and CDR2 YSLEER. The CDR3 loop reads CASSQDPGASEAFF. The CDR3 bases are TGCGCCAGCAGCCAAGATCCGGGTGCTTCTGAAGCTTTCTTT.

The CDR3 coding sequence is TGCAGCGTGCTGCTGAGCGGGAGCTCCTACGAGCAGTACTTC. It specifies CSVLLSGSSYEQYF. This chain connects TRBV29-1 to TRBJ2-7, with 8 nucleotides matching TRBD2. There are 14 residues in the CDR3. V lost 6 bases to trimming and J lost 0 bases; unmatched junction nucleotides: 7. CDR1 is SQVTM and CDR2 is ANQGSEA in the germline V gene.

The rearrangement uses TRBV5-1 and TRBJ1-4; D is perhaps TRBD1 (5 bases). The CDR3 is 14 amino acids. Between the trimmed V and J ends, which lost 0 bases and 8 bases, there was a span of 11 bases. Germline-derived CDR1 and CDR2 are SGHRS and YFSETQ. The CDR3 protein is CASSLGVRAEKLFF. The CDR3 nucleotides are TGCGCCAGCAGCTTGGGAGTCAGGGCGGAAAAACTGTTTTTT. Filled out from reference TRBV5-1 and TRBJ1-4, the complete variable domain reads KAGVTQTPRYLIKTRGQQVTLSCSPISGHRSVSWYQQTPGQGLQFLFEYFSETQRNKGNFPGRFSGRQFSNSRSEMNVSTLELGDSALYLCASSLGVRAEKLFFGSGTQLSVL.

The rearrangement links TRBV5-1 to TRBJ2-7; unclear D gene. The V gene's germline CDR1 is SGHRS and CDR2 YFSETQ. This CDR3 has 15 residues. V gave up 0 bases and J gave up 2 bases, with 12 bases separating them. CDR3 nucleotide sequence: TGCGCCAGCAGCTTGGGTGTCAGTCTCCCCTACGAGCAGTACTTC. Encoded protein: CASSLGVSLPYEQYF.

J is TRBJ2-3 and V is TRBV6-1; D remains unclear. Trimming stripped 2 bases from V and 1 base from J, with 16 bases between. CDR1 and CDR2 from the germline V gene are MNHNS and SASEGT. This CDR3 is built from 17 residues. The CDR3 reads CASSEFLGGVGTDTQYF. The CDR3 DNA follows: TGTGCCAGCAGTGAATTTCTTGGCGGAGTGGGCACAGATACGCAGTATTTT.

The chain links TRBV4-3 to TRBJ2-7; 7 nucleotides align to TRBD1. CDR1 is LGHNA and CDR2 is YSLEER in the germline V gene. CDR3 length: 15 residues. V was pared by 3 bases and J by 0 bases, with 5 bases of the junction left unmatched. CDR3 bases: TGCGCCAGCAGCCAGGGAACAGGGGACTCCTACGAGCAGTACTTC. Its translation: CASSQGTGDSYEQYF.

The chain has TRBV2 and TRBJ2-7, with D perhaps matching TRBD2 (7 bases). This CDR3 comprises 18 residues. Trimming shortened V by 6 bases and J by 7 bases, and 31 bases separated the two germline ends. In germline, CDR1 is SNHLY, CDR2 FYNNEI. The CDR3 DNA reads TGTGCCAGCAGACTCCCGAAGGGGGGGGGCATGGGGAAGGGAGAGCAGTACTTC. It translates to CASRLPKGGGMGKGEQYF.

The chain recombines TRBV6-5 with TRBJ2-5; TRBD2 might be the D (5 bases). Matching the DNA end better, TRBJ2-7 makes the J call doubtful. This CDR3 is 11 amino acids long. Per germline, CDR1 MNHEY and CDR2 SVGAGI. The DNA of the CDR3 is TGTGCCAGCAGAGGAGGTTACGAGCAGTACTTC. Protein: CASRGGYEQYF.

The rearrangement links TRBV29-1 to TRBJ2-2; 9 bases agree with TRBD2. The CDR3 covers 15 residues. The ends lost 8 bases at V and 5 bases at J; junction bases unmatched: 12. Germline CDR1 is SQVTM and CDR2 is ANQGSEA. CDR3 in amino acids: CSISLSGSQTGELFF. Here the CDR3 DNA reads TGCAGCATTAGCCTTAGCGGGAGTCAAACCGGGGAGCTGTTTTTT.

The chain combines TRBV4-1 with TRBJ1-2, with TRBD1 identical over 7 bases. V lost 4 bases and J lost 4; bases outside the gene matches: 6. This CDR3 is built from 14 residues. CDR1 and CDR2 from the germline V gene are MGHRA and YSYEKL. The CDR3 loop reads CASSPEGGGYGYTF. DNA for the CDR3: TGCGCCAGCAGCCCGGAAGGGGGCGGCTATGGCTACACCTTC.

The rearrangement joins TRBV9 to TRBJ2-2, with 7 bases fitting TRBD1. The CDR3 has 15 residues. Germline values: CDR1 SGDLS, CDR2 YYNGEE. Trimming removed 2 bases from V and 0 bases from J; junction bases left unmatched: 1. The CDR3 sequence: CASSVDRTNTGELFF. For the CDR3, the DNA is TGTGCCAGCAGCGTGGACAGGACGAACACCGGGGAGCTGTTTTTT.

V gene TRBV7-9 combines with J gene TRBJ1-2; possibly TRBD1 for D (5 bases). From germline, CDR1 is SEHNR and CDR2 FQNEAQ (reference sequence). There are 12 residues in the CDR3. V was cut by 4 bases and J by 8 bases, with 11 bases left in between. Here the CDR3 reads CASSSQGRGYTF. The CDR3 DNA reads as TGTGCCAGCAGCTCCCAGGGTCGGGGCTACACCTTC.

CDR3 coding DNA: TGTGCCAGCAGCTTAGGGGGACAGGGCTACAATGAGCAGTTCTTC. Its protein is CASSLGGQGYNEQFF. This chain connects TRBV7-8 to TRBJ2-1; TRBD1 aligns across 9 bases. In germline, CDR1 is SGHVS, CDR2 FQNEAQ. V was pared by 1 base and J by 3 bases, with 1 base of the junction left unmatched. There are 15 residues in the CDR3.

The V gene is TRBV30, the J gene TRBJ1-1; tentative D call: TRBD1 (5 bases). The CDR3 has 14 residues. Trimming took off 8 bases at V and 4 bases at J, with 20 bases between the two ends. CDR1 and CDR2 (germline): GTSNPN, SVGIG (reference sequence). The CDR3 DNA is TGTGCCGGAGGGGCCGAAAGGCGAGTCACTGAAGCTTTCTTT. Its translation is CAGGAERRVTEAFF.

J is TRBJ1-1 and V is TRBV5-1, with D possibly matching TRBD1 (5 bases). Germline V lookup: CDR1 SGHRS, CDR2 YFSETQ. The CDR3 has 14 amino acids. Trimming took 1 base from V and 1 from J, leaving 8 bases between them. The DNA of the CDR3 is TGCGCCAGCAGCTTGCCCAGGGCGAACACTGAAGCTTTCTTT. As protein: CASSLPRANTEAFF. The full variable domain, in which reference TRBV5-1 and TRBJ1-1 provide the parts outside the CDR3, is KAGVTQTPRYLIKTRGQQVTLSCSPISGHRSVSWYQQTPGQGLQFLFEYFSETQRNKGNFPGRFSGRQFSNSRSEMNVSTLELGDSALYLCASSLPRANTEAFFGQGTRLTVV.

The rearrangement links TRBV7-9 to TRBJ1-1; TRBD1 is a possible D gene (5 bases). V was trimmed by 2 bases and J by 1 base, leaving 8 bases between them. The germline CDR1 and CDR2 sequences are SEHNR and FQNEAQ (reference sequence). The CDR3 is 14 amino acids. The CDR3 DNA is TGTGCCAGCAGCTTACTTACAGGGAACACTGAAGCTTTCTTT. It yields the protein CASSLLTGNTEAFF.

V and J are TRBV6-5 and TRBJ1-1; 7 bases agree with TRBD1. The germline V gene encodes CDR1 MNHEY and CDR2 SVGAGI. The CDR3 is made up of 14 amino acids. The V segment lost 6 bases and the J segment 1 base; nucleotides outside the gene matches: 5. The CDR3 protein is CASSYRGQNTEAFF. The DNA for the CDR3 is TGTGCCAGCAGCTACAGGGGCCAGAACACTGAAGCTTTCTTT.

The chain combines TRBV7-8 with TRBJ1-6; D not resolved. Per the germline V gene, CDR1 is SGHVS and CDR2 is FQNEAQ. The CDR3 is 16 residues long. Trimming took off 5 bases at V and 0 bases at J, with 11 bases between the two ends. The CDR3 bases are TGTGCCAGCAGCCCCCGGGAAAGCTCCTATAATTCACCCCTCCACTTT. It is translated as CASSPRESSYNSPLHF.